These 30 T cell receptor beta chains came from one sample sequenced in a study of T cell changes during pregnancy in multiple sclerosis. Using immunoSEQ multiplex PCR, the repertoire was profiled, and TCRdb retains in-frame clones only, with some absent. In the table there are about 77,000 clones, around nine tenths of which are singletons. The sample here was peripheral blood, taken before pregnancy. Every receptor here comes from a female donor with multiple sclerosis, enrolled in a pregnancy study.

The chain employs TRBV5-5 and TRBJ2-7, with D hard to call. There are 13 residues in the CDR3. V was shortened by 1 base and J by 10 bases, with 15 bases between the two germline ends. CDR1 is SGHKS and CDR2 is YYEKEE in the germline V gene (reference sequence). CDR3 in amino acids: CASSLSGQATQYF. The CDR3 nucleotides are TGTGCCAGCAGCTTGAGTGGGCAGGCGACACAGTACTTC. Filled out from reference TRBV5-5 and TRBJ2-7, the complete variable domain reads DAGVTQSPTHLIKTRGQQVTLRCSPISGHKSVSWYQQVLGQGPQFIFQYYEKEERGRGNFPDRFSARQFPNYSSELNVNALLLGDSALYLCASSLSGQATQYFGPGTRLTVT.

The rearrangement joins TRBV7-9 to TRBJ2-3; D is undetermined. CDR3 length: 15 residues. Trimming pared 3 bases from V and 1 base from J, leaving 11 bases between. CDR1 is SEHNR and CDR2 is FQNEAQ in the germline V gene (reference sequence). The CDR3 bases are TGTGCCAGCAGCTTTTTAGTGAGCGGCACAGATACGCAGTATTTT. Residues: CASSFLVSGTDTQYF.

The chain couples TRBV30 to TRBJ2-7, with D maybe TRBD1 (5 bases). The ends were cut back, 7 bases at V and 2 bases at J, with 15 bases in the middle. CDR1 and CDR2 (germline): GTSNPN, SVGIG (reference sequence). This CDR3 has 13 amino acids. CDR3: CAYSTETTYEQYF. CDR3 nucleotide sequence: TGTGCCTATTCGACAGAAACGACCTACGAGCAGTACTTC.

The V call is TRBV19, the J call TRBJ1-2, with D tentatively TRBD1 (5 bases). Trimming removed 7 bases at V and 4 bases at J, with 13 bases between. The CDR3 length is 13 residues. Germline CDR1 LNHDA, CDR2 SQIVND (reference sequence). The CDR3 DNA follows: TGTGCCAGTATGGGGGGAATGGCCTATGGCTACACCTTC. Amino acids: CASMGGMAYGYTF.

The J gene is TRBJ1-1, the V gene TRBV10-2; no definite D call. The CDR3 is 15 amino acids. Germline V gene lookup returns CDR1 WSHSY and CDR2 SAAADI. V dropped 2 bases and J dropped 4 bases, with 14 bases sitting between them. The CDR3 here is CASSETAPVLTEAFF. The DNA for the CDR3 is TGCGCCAGCAGTGAGACAGCCCCAGTACTCACTGAAGCTTTCTTT.

DNA of the CDR3: TGCGCCAGCAGCCAAGGACAGGGGGTTCTCCTAAACTATGGCTACACCTTC. It encodes CASSQGQGVLLNYGYTF. The chain joins TRBV4-3 to TRBJ1-2; TRBD1 matches at 9 bases. Germline loops: CDR1 LGHNA, CDR2 YSLEER. The CDR3 sequence is 17 residues long. Losses at the gene ends were 1 base for V and 2 bases for J; bases not matched to a gene: 8.

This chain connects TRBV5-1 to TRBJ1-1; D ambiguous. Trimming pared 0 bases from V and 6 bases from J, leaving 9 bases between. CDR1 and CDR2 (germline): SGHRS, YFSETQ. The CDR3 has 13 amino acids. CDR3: CASSLGLSAEAFF. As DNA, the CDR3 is TGCGCCAGCAGCTTGGGATTAAGCGCTGAAGCTTTCTTT.

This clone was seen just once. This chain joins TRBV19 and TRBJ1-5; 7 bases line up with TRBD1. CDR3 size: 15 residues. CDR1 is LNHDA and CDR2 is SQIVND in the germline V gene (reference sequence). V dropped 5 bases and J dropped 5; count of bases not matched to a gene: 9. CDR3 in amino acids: CASSAGQVLYQPQHF. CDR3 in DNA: TGTGCCAGTAGTGCCGGACAGGTACTTTATCAGCCCCAGCATTTT.

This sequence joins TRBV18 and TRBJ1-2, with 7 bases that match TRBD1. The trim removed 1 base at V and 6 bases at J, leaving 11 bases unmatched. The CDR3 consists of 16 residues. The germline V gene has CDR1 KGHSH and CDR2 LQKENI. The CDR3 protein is CASSPRQGVLIHGYTF. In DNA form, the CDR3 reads TGTGCCAGCTCACCACGACAGGGCGTATTGATACATGGCTACACCTTC.

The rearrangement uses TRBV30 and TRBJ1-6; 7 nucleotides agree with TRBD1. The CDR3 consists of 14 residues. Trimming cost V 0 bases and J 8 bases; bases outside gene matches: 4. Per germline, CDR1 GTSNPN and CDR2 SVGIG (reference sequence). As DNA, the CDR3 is TGTGCCTGGAGTGTAGGACAGGCGGATTCACCCCTCCACTTT. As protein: CAWSVGQADSPLHF.

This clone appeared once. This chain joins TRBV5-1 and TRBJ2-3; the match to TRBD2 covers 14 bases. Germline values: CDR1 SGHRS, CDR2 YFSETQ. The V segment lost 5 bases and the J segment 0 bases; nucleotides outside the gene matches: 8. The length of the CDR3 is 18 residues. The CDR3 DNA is TGCGCCAGCAGTTTTCGACTAGCGGGGGGGCGGAGCACAGATACGCAGTATTTT. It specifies CASSFRLAGGRSTDTQYF.

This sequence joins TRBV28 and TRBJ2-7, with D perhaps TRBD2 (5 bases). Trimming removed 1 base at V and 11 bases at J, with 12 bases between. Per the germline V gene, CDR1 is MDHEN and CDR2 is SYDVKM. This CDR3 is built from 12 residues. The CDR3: CASSLLRDAEYF. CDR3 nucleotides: TGTGCCAGCAGTTTATTGAGGGATGCGGAGTACTTC.

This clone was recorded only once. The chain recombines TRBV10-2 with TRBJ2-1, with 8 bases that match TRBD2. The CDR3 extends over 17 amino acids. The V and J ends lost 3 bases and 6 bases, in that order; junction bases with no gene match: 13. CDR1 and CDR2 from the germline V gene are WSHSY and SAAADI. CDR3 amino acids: CASSDPLAGPLANEQFF. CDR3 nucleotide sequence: TGCGCCAGCAGTGACCCCTTAGCGGGACCACTGGCCAATGAGCAGTTCTTC.

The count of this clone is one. The CDR3 DNA follows: TGCGCCAGCAGCCCGGTGGGGGCCGACACTGAAGCTTTCTTT. It is translated as CASSPVGADTEAFF. The genes are TRBV5-1 and TRBJ1-1; possibly TRBD1 for D (6 bases). The germline V and J ends were trimmed by 4 bases and 3 bases, with 13 bases remaining between them. Germline V gene sequence: CDR1 SGHRS, CDR2 YFSETQ. The CDR3 length is 14 residues.

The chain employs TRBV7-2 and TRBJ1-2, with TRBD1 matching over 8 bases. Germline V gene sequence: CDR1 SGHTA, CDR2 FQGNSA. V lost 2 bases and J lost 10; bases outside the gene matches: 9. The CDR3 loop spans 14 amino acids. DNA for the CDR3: TGTGCCAGCAGCTTAATGGACAGGGTGGGGGACTACACCTTC. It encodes CASSLMDRVGDYTF.

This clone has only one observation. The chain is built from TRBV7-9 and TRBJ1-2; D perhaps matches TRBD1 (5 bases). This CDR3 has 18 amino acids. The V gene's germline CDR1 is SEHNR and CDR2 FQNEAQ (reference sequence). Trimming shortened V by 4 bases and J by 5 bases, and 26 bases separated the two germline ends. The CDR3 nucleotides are TGTGCCAGCAGCTCACCCCTCGGGTCGGGGGAAAGGGGATATGGCTACACCTTC. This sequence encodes CASSSPLGSGERGYGYTF. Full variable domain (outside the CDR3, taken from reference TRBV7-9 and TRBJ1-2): DTGVSQNPRHKITKRGQNVTFRCDPISEHNRLYWYRQTLGQGPEFLTYFQNEAQLEKSRLLSDRFSAERPKGSFSTLEIQRTEQGDSAMYLCASSSPLGSGERGYGYTFGSGTRLTVV.

The CDR3, as DNA: TGTGCCAGCAGCCCCTCAACTGAACCAAGCACAGATACGCAGTATTTT. It yields the protein CASSPSTEPSTDTQYF. V and J are TRBV13 and TRBJ2-3; D is unresolved. This CDR3 region has 16 residues. Germline V gene data show CDR1 as PRHDT and CDR2 as FYEKMQ (reference sequence). Trimming left V 5 bases short and J 0 bases short, with 15 bases between.

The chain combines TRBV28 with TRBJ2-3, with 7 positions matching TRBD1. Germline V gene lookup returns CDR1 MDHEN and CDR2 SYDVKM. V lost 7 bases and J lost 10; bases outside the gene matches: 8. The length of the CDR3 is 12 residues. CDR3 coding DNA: TGTGCCAGCACCCCCGACAGGGTTGCGCAGTATTTT. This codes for CASTPDRVAQYF. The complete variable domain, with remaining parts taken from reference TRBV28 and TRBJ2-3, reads DVKVTQSSRYLVKRTGEKVFLECVQDMDHENMFWYRQDPGLGLRLIYFSYDVKMKEKGDIPEGYSVSREKKERFSLILESASTNQTSMYLCASTPDRVAQYFGPGTRLTVL.

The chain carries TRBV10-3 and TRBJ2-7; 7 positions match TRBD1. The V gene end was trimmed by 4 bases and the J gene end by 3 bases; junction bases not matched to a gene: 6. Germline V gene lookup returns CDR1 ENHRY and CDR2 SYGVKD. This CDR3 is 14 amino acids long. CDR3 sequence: CAISGTGTLYEQYF. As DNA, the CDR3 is TGTGCCATCAGTGGGACAGGAACTCTCTACGAGCAGTACTTC.

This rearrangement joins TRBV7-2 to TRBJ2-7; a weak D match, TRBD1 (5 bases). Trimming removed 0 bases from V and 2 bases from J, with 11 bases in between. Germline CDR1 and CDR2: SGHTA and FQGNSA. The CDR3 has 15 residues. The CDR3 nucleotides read TGTGCCAGCAGCTTAGCCCGGACACCTACCTACGAGCAGTACTTC. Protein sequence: CASSLARTPTYEQYF.

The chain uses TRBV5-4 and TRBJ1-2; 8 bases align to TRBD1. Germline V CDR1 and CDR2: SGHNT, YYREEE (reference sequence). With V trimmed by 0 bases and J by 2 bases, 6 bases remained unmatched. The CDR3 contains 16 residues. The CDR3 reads CASSLGGQGLNYGYTF. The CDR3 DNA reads TGTGCCAGCAGCTTGGGAGGACAGGGACTCAACTATGGCTACACCTTC.

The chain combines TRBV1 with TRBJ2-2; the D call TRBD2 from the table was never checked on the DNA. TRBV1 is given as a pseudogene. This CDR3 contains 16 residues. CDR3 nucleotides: TGCACCAGCAGGGTTAATAGCGGGGGGAGCACCGGGGAGCTGTTTTTT. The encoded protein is CTSRVNSGGSTGELFF.

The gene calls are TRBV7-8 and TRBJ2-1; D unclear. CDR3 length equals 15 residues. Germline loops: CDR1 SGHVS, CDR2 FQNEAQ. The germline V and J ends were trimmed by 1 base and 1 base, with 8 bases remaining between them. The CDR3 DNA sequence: TGTGCCAGCAGCTTAGGGCCTTTATCCTACAATGAGCAGTTCTTC. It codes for CASSLGPLSYNEQFF.

The CDR3 nucleotides read TGCGCCAGCAGCTTGTTTTTTGGGACAGGGGACTATGGCTACACCTTC. Translation: CASSLFFGTGDYGYTF. This chain uses TRBV5-1 with TRBJ1-2, with 10 bases matching TRBD1. Germline V gene lookup returns CDR1 SGHRS and CDR2 YFSETQ. This CDR3 has 16 residues. V dropped 1 base and J dropped 3; count of bases not matched to a gene: 6.

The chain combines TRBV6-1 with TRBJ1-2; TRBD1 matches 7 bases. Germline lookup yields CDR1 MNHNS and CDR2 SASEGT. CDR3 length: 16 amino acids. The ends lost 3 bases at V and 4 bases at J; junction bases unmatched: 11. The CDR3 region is CASSDIDRVSIYGYTF. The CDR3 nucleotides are TGTGCCAGCAGTGATATTGACAGGGTCTCTATCTATGGCTACACCTTC.

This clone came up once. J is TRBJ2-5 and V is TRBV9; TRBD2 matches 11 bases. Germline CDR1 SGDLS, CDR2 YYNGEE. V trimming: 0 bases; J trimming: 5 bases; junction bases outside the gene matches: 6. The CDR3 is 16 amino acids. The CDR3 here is CASSVVPSGGLETQYF. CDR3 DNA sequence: TGTGCCAGCAGCGTAGTCCCTAGCGGGGGGCTGGAGACCCAGTACTTC.

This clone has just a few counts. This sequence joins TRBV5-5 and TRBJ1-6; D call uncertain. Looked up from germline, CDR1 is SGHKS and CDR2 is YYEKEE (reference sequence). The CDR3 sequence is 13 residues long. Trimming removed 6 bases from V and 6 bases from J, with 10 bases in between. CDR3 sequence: CASTDFTNSPLHF. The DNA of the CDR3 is TGTGCCAGCACCGACTTTACTAATTCACCCCTCCACTTT.

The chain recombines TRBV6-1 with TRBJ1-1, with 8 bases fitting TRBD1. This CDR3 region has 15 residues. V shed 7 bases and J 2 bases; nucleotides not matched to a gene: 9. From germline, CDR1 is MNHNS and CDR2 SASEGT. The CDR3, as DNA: TGTGCCAGCAATTGGCCAGGGGGCCTTAACACTGAAGCTTTCTTT. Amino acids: CASNWPGGLNTEAFF.

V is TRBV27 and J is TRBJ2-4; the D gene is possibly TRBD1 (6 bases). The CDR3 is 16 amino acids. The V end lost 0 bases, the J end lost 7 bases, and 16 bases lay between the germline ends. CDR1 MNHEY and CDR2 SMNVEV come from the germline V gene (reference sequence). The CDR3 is CASSLSIRGMRNIQYF. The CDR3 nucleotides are TGTGCCAGCAGTTTATCGATAAGGGGGATGAGGAACATTCAGTACTTC.

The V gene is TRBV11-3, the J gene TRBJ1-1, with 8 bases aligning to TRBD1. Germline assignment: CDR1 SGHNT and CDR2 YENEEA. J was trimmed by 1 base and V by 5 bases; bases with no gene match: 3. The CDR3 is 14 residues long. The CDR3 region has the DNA TGTGCCAGCAGCCCAGGGGGCTCGAACACTGAAGCTTTCTTT. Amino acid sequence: CASSPGGSNTEAFF.